A selection of T cell receptor beta chains follows, all from one sample in a study of blood T cell repertoires in COVID-19. Sequencing was performed with immunoSEQ multiplex PCR; in TCRdb, only in-frame clones are kept and a portion is missing. This sample carries approximately 180,000 clones, approximately 85% of them seen once, and the ten largest clones take 6.2%. The sequencing sample was made of PBMCs or T cells enriched from blood (not recorded which). The receptors come from a middle-aged man who had recovered from COVID-19. Both conserved end residues are part of each CDR3. The order of the fields is clone size, J gene, V gene, D gene, CDR3 protein, CDR3 DNA. The D gene is left open where the match is weak. A row's size may be missing; if present it is once, few, many or a size class.

NA | TRBJ1-1 | TRBV7-6 | TRBD1 | CASSPKAGGSRDTEAFF | TGTGCCAGCAGCCCTAAAGCAGGGGGCTCGCGGGACACTGAAGCTTTCTTT
once | TRBJ1-6 | TRBV7-6 | TRBD1 | CASSSTGTGYNSPLHF | TGTGCCAGCAGCTCAACCGGGACAGGGTATAATTCACCCCTCCACTTT
NA | TRBJ2-2 | TRBV15 | TRBD1 | CATSKGQGVAAELFF | TGTGCCACCAGCAAGGGACAGGGTGTAGCGGCGGAGCTGTTTTTT
NA | TRBJ2-5 | TRBV11-2 | NA | CASSYSPVTQYF | TGTGCCAGCAGTTACTCACCCGTGACCCAGTACTTC
NA | TRBJ2-7 | TRBV25-1 | NA | CASSGRDRFSYEQYF | TGTGCCAGCAGTGGGAGGGACAGATTCTCCTACGAGCAGTACTTC
many | TRBJ1-6 | TRBV2 | TRBD1 | CASSEIEGAGSPLHF | TGTGCCAGCAGTGAGATCGAGGGGGCAGGTTCACCCCTCCACTTT
NA | TRBJ1-5 | TRBV28 | TRBD1 | CASSDRGNQPQHF | TGTGCCAGTTCGGACAGGGGAAATCAGCCCCAGCATTTT
NA | TRBJ1-5 | TRBV15 | NA | CATSPTGYNQPQHF | TGTGCCACCAGCCCGACGGGTTACAATCAGCCCCAGCATTTT
NA | TRBJ2-1 | TRBV28 | NA | CASSLLGRTAGNEQFF | TGTGCCAGCAGTTTACTCGGGCGGACAGCAGGGAATGAGCAGTTCTTC
NA | TRBJ1-2 | TRBV19 | TRBD1 | CATGQGQFGYTF | TGTGCCACGGGACAGGGTCAATTTGGCTACACCTTC
NA | TRBJ2-1 | TRBV4-1 | NA | CASSQDPGGKGNEQFF | TGCGCCAGCAGCCAAGATCCCGGCGGGAAAGGTAATGAGCAGTTCTTC
NA | TRBJ2-1 | TRBV20-1 | NA | CSASSSASAYNEQFF | TGCAGTGCTAGTAGTAGTGCCAGCGCCTACAATGAGCAGTTCTTC
NA | TRBJ2-1 | TRBV5-8 | NA | CATDRGASGSTRNEQFF | TGTGCCACCGACAGGGGGGCTAGCGGGAGTACGAGGAATGAGCAGTTCTTC
NA | TRBJ1-1 | TRBV5-6 | NA | CASSLGQATEAFF | TGTGCCAGCAGCCTCGGACAAGCCACTGAAGCTTTCTTT
NA | TRBJ2-4 | TRBV19 | TRBD2 | CASLAGGLLAKNIQYF | TGTGCCAGCCTAGCGGGAGGTCTCCTAGCCAAAAACATTCAGTACTTC
NA | TRBJ1-1 | TRBV5-8 | NA | CASSLRGLGTEAFF | TGTGCCAGCAGCTTAAGGGGGTTAGGCACTGAAGCTTTCTTT
NA | TRBJ2-7 | TRBV28 | TRBD1 | CATRPGQVGEQYF | TGTGCCACCCGACCGGGACAGGTCGGGGAGCAGTACTTC
NA | TRBJ1-1 | TRBV13 | NA | CASSLGRERVPEAFF | TGTGCCAGCAGCTTGGGCCGGGAGAGAGTGCCTGAAGCTTTCTTT
NA | TRBJ2-7 | TRBV5-1 | NA | CASSLDGMGREQYF | TGCGCCAGCAGCTTGGACGGAATGGGGCGCGAGCAGTACTTC
NA | TRBJ2-3 | TRBV27 | NA | CASGRRDSTSSTDTQYF | TGTGCCAGTGGAAGGAGGGACAGTACTTCTAGCACAGATACGCAGTATTTT
NA | TRBJ2-7 | TRBV20-1 | NA | CSASALDTSYEQYF | TGCAGTGCTAGTGCTCTGGACACTTCCTACGAGCAGTACTTC
NA | TRBJ2-3 | TRBV27 | NA | CASRGGQFASTDTQYF | TGTGCCAGCAGGGGGGGACAGTTTGCTAGCACAGATACGCAGTATTTT
NA | TRBJ1-4 | TRBV30 | TRBD1 | CAWSWDPGQTNEKLFF | TGTGCCTGGTCCTGGGACCCGGGACAGACTAATGAAAAACTGTTTTTT
NA | TRBJ1-5 | TRBV30 | TRBD1 | CAGSAGGLNQPQHF | TGTGCCGGATCTGCAGGGGGCCTCAATCAGCCCCAGCATTTT
NA | TRBJ1-4 | TRBV27 | NA | CASSFGQGEKLFF | TGTGCCAGCAGTTTTGGGCAGGGCGAAAAACTGTTTTTT
once | TRBJ1-1 | TRBV6-4 | TRBD1 | CASGTGGGNTEAFF | TGTGCCAGCGGGACAGGGGGCGGGAACACTGAAGCTTTCTTT
NA | TRBJ2-7 | TRBV28 | NA | CASSSGTVREQYF | TGTGCCAGCAGTTCAGGGACTGTTCGCGAGCAGTACTTC
NA | TRBJ1-4 | TRBV5-8 | NA | CASSLEGHRGEKLFF | TGTGCCAGCAGCTTGGAAGGTCATAGGGGCGAAAAACTGTTTTTT
NA | TRBJ1-5 | TRBV27 | NA | CASSTGRSNQPQHF | TGTGCCAGCAGCACGGGTAGGAGCAATCAGCCCCAGCATTTT
NA | TRBJ1-1 | TRBV6-4 | NA | CASRRTVNTEAFF | TGTGCCAGCAGAAGGACAGTGAACACTGAAGCTTTCTTT
NA | TRBJ1-1 | TRBV11-3 | NA | CASSPNMDTEAFF | TGTGCCAGCAGCCCAAACATGGACACTGAAGCTTTCTTT
NA | TRBJ1-2 | TRBV27 | NA | CASSFLLPDSSHGYTF | TGTGCCAGCAGTTTCCTCCTCCCGGACAGTTCCCATGGCTACACCTTC
NA | TRBJ2-2 | TRBV7-8 | NA | CASSFVTGGTGELFF | TGTGCCAGCAGCTTTGTGACCGGGGGCACCGGGGAGCTGTTTTTT
NA | TRBJ2-1 | TRBV9 | TRBD2 | CASSVRLAADNEQFF | TGTGCCAGCAGCGTCCGACTAGCGGCCGACAATGAGCAGTTCTTC
NA | TRBJ2-5 | TRBV12-3/TRBV12-4 | NA | CASSLVVEETQYF | TGTGCCAGCAGTTTGGTGGTAGAAGAGACCCAGTACTTC
NA | TRBJ1-6 | TRBV9 | TRBD1 | CASSEGGQSSYNSPLHF | TGTGCCAGCAGCGAGGGGGGACAGAGCTCCTATAATTCACCCCTCCACTTT
NA | TRBJ1-4 | TRBV28 | TRBD1 | CASRSGQGRDEKLFF | TGTGCCAGCCGCTCCGGACAGGGGCGAGATGAAAAACTGTTTTTT
few | TRBJ2-3 | TRBV5-1 | NA | CASSLRTPRSTDTQYF | TGCGCCAGCAGCTTGAGGACACCTCGGAGCACAGATACGCAGTATTTT
NA | TRBJ1-5 | TRBV19 | TRBD1 | CASSSDRVSSNQPQHF | TGTGCCAGTAGTTCCGACAGGGTCTCGAGCAATCAGCCCCAGCATTTT
once | TRBJ2-7 | TRBV3-1/TRBV3-2 | NA | CASSQDPVRDNEQYF | TGTGCCAGCAGCCAAGATCCCGTCAGGGACAACGAGCAGTACTTC
medium-sized | TRBJ2-6 | TRBV6-4 | NA | CASSDRGGANVLTF | TGTGCCAGCAGTGACAGGGGTGGGGCCAACGTCCTGACTTTC
NA | TRBJ2-1 | TRBV5-5 | NA | CASSPRDFAGEQFF | TGTGCCAGCAGCCCGAGGGACTTCGCAGGGGAGCAGTTCTTC
NA | TRBJ2-1 | TRBV2 | TRBD2 | CASSSGSSSRDEQFF | TGTGCCAGCTCTAGCGGGTCCTCCTCCCGGGATGAGCAGTTCTTC
once | TRBJ1-5 | TRBV18 | NA | CASSPEQGRFQPQHF | TGTGCCAGCTCACCCGAACAGGGTAGGTTTCAGCCCCAGCATTTT
NA | TRBJ1-2 | TRBV27 | TRBD1 | CASSPPGQGYYGYTF | TGTGCCAGCAGTCCCCCGGGACAGGGTTACTATGGCTACACCTTC
NA | TRBJ2-1 | TRBV7-2 | TRBD2 | CASSFSGGGYNEQFF | TGTGCCAGCAGCTTCAGCGGGGGAGGATACAATGAGCAGTTCTTC
NA | TRBJ1-1 | TRBV5-1 | NA | CASREQTNTEAFF | TGCGCCAGCAGAGAACAGACGAACACTGAAGCTTTCTTT
NA | TRBJ2-7 | TRBV10-3 | NA | CAIRNTTYEQYF | TGTGCCATCAGAAACACCACCTACGAGCAGTACTTC
NA | TRBJ2-1 | TRBV18 | TRBD2 | CASSGRMGGGSYNEQFF | TGTGCCAGCTCAGGCCGAATGGGGGGGGGCTCCTACAATGAGCAGTTCTTC